This TCR beta chain was sequenced for a study of T cells after yellow fever vaccination (dated by TCRdb to the late 2010s). General notes on the study: The SMART-Seq v4 Ultra Low Input RNA kit was used to prepare libraries from fractions with low cell numbers. To track T-cell clones before and after primary and booster YFV17D yellow fever vaccination, bulk TCR alpha and beta repertoires were sequenced longitudinally. Two healthy male donors, one aged 18 to 30 and one aged 30 to 39 years, were included in the cohort. Blood was collected at multiple timepoints before and after primary and secondary immunization, and bulk PBMC replicates and cell subsets were isolated. General study outcomes and caveats: Only two donors were included in the study, so the extent to which the findings can be generalized is limited. A small share of clonotypes occurred in both CD4 and CD8 compartments, likely arising from convergent recombination. Computational filtering was required because FACS-sorted repertoires could contain abundant contaminating clonotypes from the bulk population. After the booster, most clones that had expanded after primary vaccination were detected again (around 95% of CD4 and about 88% of CD8), suggesting broad maintenance of memory. Compared with the primary T-cell response, the secondary T-cell response was weaker but faster, peaking on day 5 rather than day 15.

TCR cDNA was synthesized by 5'RACE template switching, which introduced a universal primer site and unique molecular identifiers. cDNA synthesis was primed from both the TCR alpha and TCR beta constant segments. Libraries were amplified in two PCR steps, with sample barcodes and sequencing adapters added in the second step. Sequencing of libraries was done on Illumina HiSeq 2500 (2x100 bp) or NovaSeq (2x150 bp). Processing in the source paper ran as follows. MIGEC handled demultiplexing of reads and collapsing into UMI consensus sequences, while MiXCR performed V(D)J alignment. Vaccine-responding clonotypes were defined with edgeR using replicate PBMC samples, requiring FDR below 0.01 and a log2 fold change above 5 up to day 15. Each bulk clonotype was labeled CD4 or CD8 based on which sequenced repertoire, CD4 or CD8, contained the clonotype at higher abundance. TCRdb's own reprocessing of the public reads used fastp at Q25 and MiXCR and kept productive beta chains. Identical CDR3 protein sequences are pooled into one entry, listed with their most common genes and DNA. In this record, the V and J calls reflect TCRdb's handling and not the investigators' own analysis. The sample table lists more than 350,000 distinct CDR3 sequences, roughly 12% of them with a count of one. The top ten hold roughly 18% of the sample.

The treatment or condition label corresponds to: live attenuated yellow fever vaccine strain. At every blood-draw timepoint, two biological replicates of bulk PBMCs were collected. A standard Ficoll-Paque protocol was used to isolate PBMCs from peripheral blood. TriZol was used to extract RNA from bulk PBMCs, from CD4 and CD8 fractions, and from dextramer-positive and dextramer-negative fractions. Turning to this clonotype: There is no known antigen for this receptor. No quality values exist for individual bases; no much larger clone is one base distant.

The clonotype was recovered from a man between 18 and 35 years old who received the YFV17D yellow fever vaccine. The sample in question was PBMCs, obtained on the day of the first yellow fever vaccination.

The CDR3 is CATSRDRETQYF. The DNA is as follows: TGTGCCACCAGCAGAGATCGGGAGACCCAGTACTTC. The chain employs TRBV15 and TRBJ2-5, with no reliable assignment of the D segment. In the germline V gene (reference sequence), CDR1 corresponds to LNHNV and CDR2 to YYDKDF. The CDR3 covers 12 residues, taking in both the cysteine and the phenylalanine. Only CDR3 DNA remains: 36 bases, in frame from the first base. Trimming removed 0 bases from V and 5 bases from J, leaving 4 bases between the germline ends.